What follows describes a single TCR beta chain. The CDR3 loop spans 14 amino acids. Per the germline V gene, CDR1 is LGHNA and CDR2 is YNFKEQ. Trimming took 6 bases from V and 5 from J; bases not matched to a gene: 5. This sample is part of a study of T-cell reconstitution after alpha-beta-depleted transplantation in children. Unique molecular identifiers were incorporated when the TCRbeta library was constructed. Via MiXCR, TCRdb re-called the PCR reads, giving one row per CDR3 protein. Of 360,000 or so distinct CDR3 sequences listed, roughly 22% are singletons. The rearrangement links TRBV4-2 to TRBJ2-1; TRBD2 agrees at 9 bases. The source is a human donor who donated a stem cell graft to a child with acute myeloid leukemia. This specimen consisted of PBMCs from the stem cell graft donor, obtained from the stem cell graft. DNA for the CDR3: TGTGCCAGCAGTAGGGCTAGCGGGAACAATGAGCAGTTCTTC. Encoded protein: CASSRASGNNEQFF.